Sequencing of this T cell receptor (beta chain) was carried out in a study of shared clonotypes between healthy human individuals. Overall study results and limits: It was the few donors that limited the genetic and exposure-history diversity represented.

The replicate PCRs on unsorted PBMC were given 250 to 300 ng DNA, which is tens of thousands of T cell genomes. Unsorted PBMC DNA underwent sequencing on ten immunoSEQ deep assay plates. The repertoire was sequenced with immunoSEQ multiplex PCR; TCRdb's copy has only in-frame clones and lacks some. The repertoire holds around 440,000 clones, with 77% as singletons. Only Caucasian adults living in Nashville, Tennessee served as donors. Points on this clone: Its antigen is not known. A much larger clonotype is one base distant, so this may be a read error. Since no conserved phenylalanine or tryptophan closes the CDR3, a read error is the likely cause.

The material sequenced was PBMCs. This clonotype was sampled from a woman in her thirties or forties in good health. Some clones in this sample may be carry-over from other donors' samples.

The CDR3 DNA reads as TGCAGCGTTGAAGACCGGAGGGTAGGTGGCTACACCCTC. Its translation is CSVEDRRVGGYTL. The gene calls are TRBV29-1 and TRBJ1-2; D gene uncertain. V lost 0 bases, J lost 7 bases, and 12 bases lay in between. Looked up from germline, CDR1 is SQVTM and CDR2 is ANQGSEA. The CDR3 has 13 residues.